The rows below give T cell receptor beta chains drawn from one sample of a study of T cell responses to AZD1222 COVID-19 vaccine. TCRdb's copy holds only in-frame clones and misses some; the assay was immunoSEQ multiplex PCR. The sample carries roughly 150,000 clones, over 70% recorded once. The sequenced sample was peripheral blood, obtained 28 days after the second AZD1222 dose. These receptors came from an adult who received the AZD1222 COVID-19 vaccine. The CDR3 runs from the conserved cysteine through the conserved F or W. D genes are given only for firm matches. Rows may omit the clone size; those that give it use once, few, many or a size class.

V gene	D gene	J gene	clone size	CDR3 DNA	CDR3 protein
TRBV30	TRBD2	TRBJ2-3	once	TGTGCCTGGAGTGTTCAGGTAGCGGGAGGTACGGGTACGCAGTATTTT	CAWSVQVAGGTGTQYF
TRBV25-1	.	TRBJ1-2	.	TGTGCCAGCAGTGAATTCGGGAAGCATGGCTACACCTTC	CASSEFGKHGYTF
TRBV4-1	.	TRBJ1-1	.	TGCGCCAGCAGATCGGGACGGAGCATGAACACTGAAGCTTTCTTT	CASRSGRSMNTEAFF
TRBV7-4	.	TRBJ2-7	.	TGTGCCAGCAGCTTAGCGGGACCGGGGATCTACGAGCAGTACTTC	CASSLAGPGIYEQYF
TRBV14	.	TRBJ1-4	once	TGTGCCAGCAGCCAAGCCCGGGCCAAAGGGGAAAAACTGTTTTTT	CASSQARAKGEKLFF
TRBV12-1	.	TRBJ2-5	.	TGTGCCAGCAGCTTAAGGACAGACCAAGAGACCCAGTACTTC	CASSLRTDQETQYF
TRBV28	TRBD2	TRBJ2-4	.	TGTGCCAGCAGTTGGAGCGGGAACCAAAACATTCAGTACTTC	CASSWSGNQNIQYF
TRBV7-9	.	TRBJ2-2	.	TGTGCCAGCAGCTCAAACACCGGGGAGCTGTTTTTT	CASSSNTGELFF
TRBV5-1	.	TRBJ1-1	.	TGCGCCAGCAGCTTGGAAGGTGGGCGCAGCACTGAAGCTTTCTTT	CASSLEGGRSTEAFF
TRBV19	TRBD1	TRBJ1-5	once	TGTGCCAGTAGTACGACAGGGCTACGCAATCAGCCCCAGCATTTT	CASSTTGLRNQPQHF
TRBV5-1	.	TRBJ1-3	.	TGCGCCAGCAGCTTGGGACGCCAGGGAAACTCTGGAAACACCATATATTTT	CASSLGRQGNSGNTIYF
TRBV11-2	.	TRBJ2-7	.	TGTGCCAGCAGCTTACTCGGAGGTTCTACGAAGCAGTACTTC	CASSLLGGSTKQYF
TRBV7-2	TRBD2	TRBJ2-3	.	TGTGCCAGCAGCCCCAATCCCCAATCTAGCGGAGCCAGGGATTTT	CASSPNPQSSGARDF
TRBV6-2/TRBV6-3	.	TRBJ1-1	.	TGTGCCAGCAGTTACCTTCCCAGGAACACTGAAGCTTTCTTT	CASSYLPRNTEAFF
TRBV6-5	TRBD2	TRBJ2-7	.	TGTGCCAGCGGGGCTAGCGGCCCCTACGAGCAGTACTTC	CASGASGPYEQYF
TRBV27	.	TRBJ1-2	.	TGTGCCAGCCATACAGGGTCCGGGGGCTACACCTTC	CASHTGSGGYTF
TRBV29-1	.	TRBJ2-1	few	TGCAGCGTCCGACTAGGGGCTGAGCAGTTCTTC	CSVRLGAEQFF
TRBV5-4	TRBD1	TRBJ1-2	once	TGTGCCAGCAGCGTACAGGGGATTTTTGGCTACACCTTC	CASSVQGIFGYTF
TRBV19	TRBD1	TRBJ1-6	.	TGTGCCAGTAGTCCGAGGACAGGGGGAACAGGTTCACCCCTCCACTTT	CASSPRTGGTGSPLHF
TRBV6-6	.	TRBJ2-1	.	TGTGCCAGCGGGCCCAATGAGCAGTTCTTC	CASGPNEQFF
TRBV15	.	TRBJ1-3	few	TGTGCCACCAGCAGATTTGGGGTGGGATCTGGAAACACCATATATTTT	CATSRFGVGSGNTIYF
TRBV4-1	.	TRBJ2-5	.	TGCGCCAGCAGCCAAGATCCCGCGCAGGGTGGGGAGACCCAGTACTTC	CASSQDPAQGGETQYF
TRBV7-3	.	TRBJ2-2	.	TGTGCCAGCAGCCCCCGGACCCACACCGGGGAGCTGTTTTTT	CASSPRTHTGELFF
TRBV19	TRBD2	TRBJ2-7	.	TGTGCCAGTAGTATCGAAGGACGAGCGGGAGACGAGCAGTACTTC	CASSIEGRAGDEQYF
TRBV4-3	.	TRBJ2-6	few	TGCGCCAGCAGCCAGGGGAATTCTGGGGCCAACGTCCTGACTTTC	CASSQGNSGANVLTF
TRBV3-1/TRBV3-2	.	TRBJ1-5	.	TGTGCCAGCAGCCAAGATCTGTCAGGGACCCAGCCCCAGCATTTT	CASSQDLSGTQPQHF
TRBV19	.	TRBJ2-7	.	TGTGCCAGTAGTACAATCGGGGGCGAGCAGTACTTC	CASSTIGGEQYF
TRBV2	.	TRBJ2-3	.	TGTGCCAGCGGGACGACCCACACAGATACGCAGTATTTT	CASGTTHTDTQYF
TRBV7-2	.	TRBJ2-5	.	TGTGCCAGCACTCTTTCCAGCTGGGAGACCCAGTACTTC	CASTLSSWETQYF
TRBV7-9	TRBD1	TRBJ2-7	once	TGTGCCACCGTGGGACAGGGTGGACTCAGTAGGTACGAGCAGTACTTC	CATVGQGGLSRYEQYF
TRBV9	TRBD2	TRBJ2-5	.	TGTGCCAGCAGCGTGCTAGCGGGAAGTGAGGCCCAGTACTTC	CASSVLAGSEAQYF
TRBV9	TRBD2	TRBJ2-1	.	TGTGCCAGCAGCGTAAATAGCGGGAGTTCATATGAGCAGTTCTTC	CASSVNSGSSYEQFF
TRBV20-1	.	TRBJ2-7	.	TGCAGTGCCAGGGGGGGCCACGAGCAGTACTTC	CSARGGHEQYF
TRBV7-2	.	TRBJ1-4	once	TGTGCCAGCAGCTTACACGGGGGGGGAACTAATGAAAAACTGTTTTTT	CASSLHGGGTNEKLFF
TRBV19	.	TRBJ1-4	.	TGTGCCAGTACGACCCTTTTGGAAAATGAAAAACTGTTTTTT	CASTTLLENEKLFF
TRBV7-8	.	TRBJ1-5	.	TGTGCCAGCAGCTCGGAGCAGGGTAGGGGCAATCAGCCCCAGCATTTT	CASSSEQGRGNQPQHF
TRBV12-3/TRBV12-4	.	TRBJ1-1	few	TGTGCCAGCAGACCCGACAGGCAAGCTTTCTTT	CASRPDRQAFF
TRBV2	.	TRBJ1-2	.	TGTGCCAGCAGTGAAAAGGAGGCCTCCGTGGGGTTGAATGGCTACACCTTC	CASSEKEASVGLNGYTF
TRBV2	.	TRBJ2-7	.	TGTGCCAGCAGTGCACTGGACTCCTACGAGCAGTACTTC	CASSALDSYEQYF
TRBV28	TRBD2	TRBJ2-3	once	TGTGCCAGCAGTTGGGGGGGGAGCGGCAGGAGCACAGATACGCAGTATTTT	CASSWGGSGRSTDTQYF
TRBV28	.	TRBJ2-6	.	TGTGCCAGCAATCCGCTATCTGGGGCCAACGTCCTGACTTTC	CASNPLSGANVLTF
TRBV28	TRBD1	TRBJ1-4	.	TGTGCCAGCAGATCAGGGGGCGCGGGTGAAAAACTGTTTTTT	CASRSGGAGEKLFF
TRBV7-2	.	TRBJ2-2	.	TGTGCCAGCAGATTACGGGACACCCTCACCGGGGAGCTGTTTTTT	CASRLRDTLTGELFF
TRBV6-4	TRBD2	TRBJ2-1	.	TGTGCCAGCAGTGACACGTCTAGCGGGAGGAATGAGCAGTTCTTC	CASSDTSSGRNEQFF
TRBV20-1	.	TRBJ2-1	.	TGCAGTGCCGCCTGGAATGAGCAGTTCTTC	CSAAWNEQFF
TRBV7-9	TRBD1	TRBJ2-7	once	TGTGCCAGCACCTGGACAGGCACCTACGAGCAGTACTTC	CASTWTGTYEQYF
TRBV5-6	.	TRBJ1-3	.	TGTGCCAGCAGTTCTACCGGAGGCCTCTCTGGAAACACCATATATTTT	CASSSTGGLSGNTIYF
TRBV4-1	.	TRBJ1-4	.	TGCGCCAGCAGGCTCAAGGGAACAACTAATGAAAAACTGTTTTTT	CASRLKGTTNEKLFF
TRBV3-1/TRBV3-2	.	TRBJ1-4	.	TGTGCCAGCAGCCACCGGGACCGGGATGAAAAACTGTTTTTT	CASSHRDRDEKLFF
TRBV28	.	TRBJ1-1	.	TGTGCCAGCAGTTTAGTCGCCCAGAGGAACACTGAAGCTTTCTTT	CASSLVAQRNTEAFF
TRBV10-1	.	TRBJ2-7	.	TGCGCCAGCAGTTCTGAGCACAGCCTCTACGAGCAGTACTTC	CASSSEHSLYEQYF
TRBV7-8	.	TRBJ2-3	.	TGTGCCAGCAGCTTAGCAGATACAGATACGCAGTATTTT	CASSLADTDTQYF
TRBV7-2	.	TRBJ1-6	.	TGTGCCAGCAGCACACCCGGGGACTCCTATAATTCACCCCTCCACTTT	CASSTPGDSYNSPLHF
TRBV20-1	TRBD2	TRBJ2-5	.	TGCAGTGCTAGTCGGACTAGCGGGAGTACAGAGACCCAGTACTTC	CSASRTSGSTETQYF
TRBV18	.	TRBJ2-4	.	TGTGCCAGCTCACCACCGGGAATAGCCAAAAACATTCAGTACTTC	CASSPPGIAKNIQYF